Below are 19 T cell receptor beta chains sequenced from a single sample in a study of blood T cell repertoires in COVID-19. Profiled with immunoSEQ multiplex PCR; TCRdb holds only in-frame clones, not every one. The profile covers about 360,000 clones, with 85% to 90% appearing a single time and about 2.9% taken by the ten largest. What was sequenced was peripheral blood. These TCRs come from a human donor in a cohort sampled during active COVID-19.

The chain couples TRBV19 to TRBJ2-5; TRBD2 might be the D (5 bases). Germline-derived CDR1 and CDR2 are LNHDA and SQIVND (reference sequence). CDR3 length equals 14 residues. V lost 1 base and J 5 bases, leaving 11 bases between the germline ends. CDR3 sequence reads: CASSIGARGETQYF. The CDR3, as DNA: TGTGCCAGTAGTATAGGTGCGCGCGGGGAGACCCAGTACTTC. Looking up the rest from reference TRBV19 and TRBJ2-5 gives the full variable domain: DGGITQSPKYLFRKEGQNVTLSCEQNLNHDAMYWYRQDPGQGLRLIYYSQIVNDFQKGDIAEGYSVSREKKESFPLTVTSAQKNPTAFYLCASSIGARGETQYFGPGTRLLVL.

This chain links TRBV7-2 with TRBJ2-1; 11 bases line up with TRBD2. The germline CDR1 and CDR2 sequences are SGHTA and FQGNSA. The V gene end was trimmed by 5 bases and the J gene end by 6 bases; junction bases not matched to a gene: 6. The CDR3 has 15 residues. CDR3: CASSRTGTSGNEQFF. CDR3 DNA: TGTGCCAGCAGCAGAACCGGGACTAGCGGCAATGAGCAGTTCTTC. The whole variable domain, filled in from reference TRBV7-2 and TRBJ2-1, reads GAGVSQSPSNKVTEKGKDVELRCDPISGHTALYWYRQSLGQGLEFLIYFQGNSAPDKSGLPSDRFSAERTGGSVSTLTIQRTQQEDSAVYLCASSRTGTSGNEQFFGPGTRLTVL.

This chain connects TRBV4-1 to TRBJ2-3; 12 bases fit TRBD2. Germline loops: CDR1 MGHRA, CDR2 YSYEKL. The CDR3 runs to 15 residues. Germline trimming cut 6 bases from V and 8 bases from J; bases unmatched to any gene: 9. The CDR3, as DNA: TGCGCCAGCAGGACAGGACTAGCGGGATGGGGTACGCAGTATTTT. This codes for CASRTGLAGWGTQYF.

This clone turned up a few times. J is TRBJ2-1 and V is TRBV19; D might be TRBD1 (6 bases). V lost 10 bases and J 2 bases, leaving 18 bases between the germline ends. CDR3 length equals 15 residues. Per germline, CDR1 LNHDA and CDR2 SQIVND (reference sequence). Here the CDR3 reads CATPKKGVTYNEQFF. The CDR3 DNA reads TGTGCCACCCCTAAAAAGGGGGTTACCTACAATGAGCAGTTCTTC.

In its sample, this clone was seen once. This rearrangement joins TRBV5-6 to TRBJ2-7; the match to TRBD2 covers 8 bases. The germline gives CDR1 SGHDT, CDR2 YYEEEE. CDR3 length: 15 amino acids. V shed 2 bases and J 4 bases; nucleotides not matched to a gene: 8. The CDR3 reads CASSFSGSGRYEQYF. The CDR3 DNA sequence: TGTGCCAGCAGCTTCAGCGGGAGTGGTAGGTACGAGCAGTACTTC.

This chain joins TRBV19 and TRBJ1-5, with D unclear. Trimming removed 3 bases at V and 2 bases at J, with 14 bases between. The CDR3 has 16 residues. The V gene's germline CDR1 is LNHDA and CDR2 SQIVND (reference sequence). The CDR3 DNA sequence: TGTGCCAGTAGTATTGGCGAGGGTGATGGCAATCAGCCCCAGCATTTT. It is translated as CASSIGEGDGNQPQHF.

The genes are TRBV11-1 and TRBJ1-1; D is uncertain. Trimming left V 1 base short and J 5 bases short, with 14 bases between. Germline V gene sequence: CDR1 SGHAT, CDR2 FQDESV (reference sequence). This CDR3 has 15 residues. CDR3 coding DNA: TGTGCCAGCAGCTTAGAGGGCGGGCAGATAACTGAAGCTTTCTTT. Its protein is CASSLEGGQITEAFF.

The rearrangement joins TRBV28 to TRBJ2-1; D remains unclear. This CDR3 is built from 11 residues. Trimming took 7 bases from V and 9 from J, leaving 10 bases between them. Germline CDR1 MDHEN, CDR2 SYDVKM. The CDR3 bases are TGTGCCAGCACCTTTTCCGGTGAGCAGTTCTTC. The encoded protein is CASTFSGEQFF.

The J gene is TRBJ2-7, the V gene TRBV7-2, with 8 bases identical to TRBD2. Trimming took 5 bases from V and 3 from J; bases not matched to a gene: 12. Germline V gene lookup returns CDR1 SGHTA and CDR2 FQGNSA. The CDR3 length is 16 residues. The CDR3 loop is CASSPRTSGNYYEQYF. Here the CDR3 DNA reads TGTGCCAGCAGCCCCCGCACTAGCGGAAATTACTACGAGCAGTACTTC.

The CDR3 here is CASSYGGSISPLHF. The DNA of the CDR3 is TGTGCCAGCAGTTATGGGGGCTCCATTTCACCCCTCCACTTT. The chain links TRBV6-2 or TRBV6-3 to TRBJ1-6; perhaps TRBD1 as D (6 bases). The germline V gene has CDR1 MNHEY and CDR2 SVGEGT. The CDR3 is 14 amino acids. V lost 3 bases and J 9 bases, leaving 12 bases between the germline ends.

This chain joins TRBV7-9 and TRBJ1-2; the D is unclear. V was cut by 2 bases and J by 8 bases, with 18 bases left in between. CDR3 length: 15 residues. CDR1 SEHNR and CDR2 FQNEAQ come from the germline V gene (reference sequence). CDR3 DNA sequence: TGTGCCAGCAGCTTAACCCCTGCAGGCCGCTGGGGCTACACCTTC. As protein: CASSLTPAGRWGYTF.

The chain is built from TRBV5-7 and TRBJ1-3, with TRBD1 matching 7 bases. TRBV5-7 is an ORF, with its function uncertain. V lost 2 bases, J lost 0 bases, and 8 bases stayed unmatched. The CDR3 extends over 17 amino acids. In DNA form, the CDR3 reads TGTGCCAGCAGCTTCCCACGACAGGGCGCCTCTGGAAACACCATATATTTT. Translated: CASSFPRQGASGNTIYF.

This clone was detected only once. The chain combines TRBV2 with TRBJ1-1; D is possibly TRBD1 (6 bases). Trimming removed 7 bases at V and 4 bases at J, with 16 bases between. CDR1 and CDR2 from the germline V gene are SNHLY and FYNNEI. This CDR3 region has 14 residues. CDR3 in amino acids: CASKGTGGVTEAFF. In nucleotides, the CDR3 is TGTGCCAGCAAGGGGACGGGGGGCGTCACTGAAGCTTTCTTT.

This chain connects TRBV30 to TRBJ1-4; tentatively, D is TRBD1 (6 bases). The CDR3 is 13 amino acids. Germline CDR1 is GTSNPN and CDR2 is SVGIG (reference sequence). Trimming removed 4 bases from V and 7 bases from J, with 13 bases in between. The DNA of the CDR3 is TGTGCCTGGAACCGACAGGCCGGTGAAAAACTGTTTTTT. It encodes CAWNRQAGEKLFF.

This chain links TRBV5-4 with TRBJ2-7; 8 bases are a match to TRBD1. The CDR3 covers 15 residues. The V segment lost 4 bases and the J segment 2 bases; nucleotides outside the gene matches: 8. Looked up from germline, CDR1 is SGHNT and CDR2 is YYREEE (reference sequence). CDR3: CASSHQDRVAYEQYF. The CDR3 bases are TGTGCCAGCAGCCATCAGGACAGGGTAGCCTACGAGCAGTACTTC.

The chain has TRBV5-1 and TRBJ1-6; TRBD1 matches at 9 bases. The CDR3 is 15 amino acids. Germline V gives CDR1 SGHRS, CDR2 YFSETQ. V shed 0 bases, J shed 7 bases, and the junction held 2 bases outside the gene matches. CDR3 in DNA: TGCGCCAGCAGCTTGGAGGGGACAGGGAATTCACCCCTCCACTTT. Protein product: CASSLEGTGNSPLHF.

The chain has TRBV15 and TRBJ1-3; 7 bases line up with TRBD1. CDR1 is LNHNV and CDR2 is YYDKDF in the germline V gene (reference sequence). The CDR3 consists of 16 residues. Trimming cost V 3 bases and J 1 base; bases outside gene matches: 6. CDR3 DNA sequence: TGTGCCACCAGCAGTACCTCGACAGGGTCTGGAAACACCATATATTTT. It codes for CATSSTSTGSGNTIYF.

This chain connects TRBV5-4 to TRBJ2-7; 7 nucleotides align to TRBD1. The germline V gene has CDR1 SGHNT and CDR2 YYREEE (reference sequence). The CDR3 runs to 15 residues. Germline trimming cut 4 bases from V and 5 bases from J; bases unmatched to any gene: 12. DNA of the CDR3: TGTGCCAGCAGCCCCGGGACAGATCTTGGGAACGAGCAGTACTTC. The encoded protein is CASSPGTDLGNEQYF.

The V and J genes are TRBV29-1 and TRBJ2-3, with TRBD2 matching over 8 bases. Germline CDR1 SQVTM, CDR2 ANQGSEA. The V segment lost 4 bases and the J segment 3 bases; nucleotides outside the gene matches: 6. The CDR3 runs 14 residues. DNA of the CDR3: TGCAGCGTTGGCCCTAGCGGGTATACAGATACGCAGTATTTT. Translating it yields CSVGPSGYTDTQYF.